This entry concerns a single TCR beta chain. Its matching antigen is unknown. The data derive from a study of cytomegalovirus exposure and HLA in healthy donors. CDR1 is MNHNY, CDR2 SVGAGI, per germline (reference sequence). This CDR3 has 13 residues. V was cut by 4 bases and J by 6 bases, with 9 bases left in between. Study-level findings and limits: In a later analysis, HLA-C alleles had the fewest associated TCRs, DRB1 alleles the most.

With 60 Vbeta and 13 Jbeta primers, the PCR was carried out. Some clones are missing from TCRdb's copy, which holds only in-frame ones; the method was immunoSEQ multiplex PCR. The sample holds 53,000 or so clones. The chain joins TRBV6-6 to TRBJ2-2; no firm D call. Input material: PBMCs. This sequence was found in a man aged 18 to 30 in good health and CMV-seropositive. CDR3 in DNA: TGTGCCAGCAGTTGGGCTGAATCCGGGGAGCTGTTTTTT. It is translated as CASSWAESGELFF.